This T cell receptor beta chain came from a study of CD8+ T cells in alopecia areata (dated by TCRdb to the late 2010s). Background on the whole study: The treated patients took part in an open-label pilot trial in which moderate-to-severe alopecia areata was treated with oral tofacitinib at 5 to 10 mg twice daily. Tofacitinib was given for 6 to 18 months, followed by 6 months of follow-up off drug to assess delayed response and recurrence. Disease severity in treated patients was measured with the SALT score, which quantifies the percentage of affected scalp surface area. High-throughput TCRbeta sequencing was used to examine T cell clonal expansion in alopecia areata in both the C3H/HeJ mouse model and human patients. Human TCRbeta sequencing covered scalp tissue and sorted CD4+ and CD8+ peripheral blood T cells from patchy and totalis/universalis alopecia areata patients and healthy controls. Biopsies were taken from tofacitinib-treated patients at baseline and again at 4 and 24 weeks into treatment, and several of those patients also had a later scalp biopsy. Clonality in the scalp was compared among normal scalp (n=4), patchy alopecia areata scalp (n=8), and alopecia totalis/universalis scalp (n=8). The RNA source kit depended on sample type: the PAXgene miRNA kit for fixed scalp, the miRNeasy kit for PBMCs, and the RNeasy kit for mouse skin. immunoSEQ multiplex PCR using 35 Vbeta forward primers and 13 Jbeta reverse primers was used to amplify TCRbeta CDR3 regions. Overall study results and their limits: Scalp clonality and the number of expanded CD8+ clones among the top 100 scalp clones were significantly decreased by tofacitinib. Higher clonality and more expanded CD8+ clones were observed in lesional scalp than in normal scalp, particularly in alopecia totalis/universalis, a finding suggestive of antigenic drive. During tofacitinib treatment, many expanded lesional clones remained in scalp and blood, and this persistence may partly explain relapse after treatment is stopped. Scalp TCR repertoire analysis is complicated because resident alphabeta T cells in normal human skin are also sequenced, whereas mouse skin is dominated by gammadelta T cells. Because the treated cohort was small and had only one nonresponder, larger studies are needed to examine links between baseline CD8+ expansion and response. Shared TCR sequences between patients were less evident than in mice, which may be partly attributable to HLA diversity in the patient population.

Library method: the immunoSEQ multiplex PCR assay. For TCR sequencing, RNA was extracted from every sample and reverse transcribed into cDNA to serve as template. First-strand cDNA was synthesized with SuperScript III using a 2:1 mix of oligo-dT and random hexamers. A synthetic immune receptor repertoire was used to assess amplification bias, and residual bias was removed computationally. Per the original workflow: Raw reads were preprocessed to remove errors, and CDR3 was defined according to IMGT conventions as the region from the conserved cysteine to phenylalanine. Clonality was calculated as 1 minus Shannon entropy normalized by log2 of the number of productive unique TCRs. CD4 or CD8 identity of scalp clones was inferred by cross-referencing scalp TCRbeta sequences with sorted blood CD4 and CD8 repertoires. Imported from immuneACCESS, the table was reduced by TCRdb to in-frame sequences with V and J called. These copies leave out some clones; in studies compared against another copy, an unresolved V gene accounts for under half, and the cause of the remainder is not known. V, J and clone size are those of that table, while D and trimming were read from the DNA. For this sample there are about 260,000 clones; roughly 60% appear just once. The top ten clonotypes cover roughly 0.88% of the sample.

Taken with the paper, the label for treatment or condition translates to: oral pan-JAK inhibitor, 5-10 mg twice daily. Peripheral blood and lesional scalp punch biopsies were obtained from patients with alopecia areata. After PBMCs were isolated by density centrifugation and stained for CD3, CD4 and CD8, a FACSAria was used to sort CD4+ and CD8+ T cells. V lost 0 bases and J lost 2 bases; the stretch between them is 11 bases long. Spanning cysteine to phenylalanine, the CDR3 consists of 17 amino acids. This entry keeps only the CDR3 DNA: 51 bases, framed from base 1. CDR1 SGHTA and CDR2 FQGTGA were looked up in the germline V gene. As to this clone: This receptor's antigen is unknown. Base qualities are not at hand, and no much larger clone is one base apart.

The chain is made from TRBV7-3 and TRBJ2-6; a confident D gene designation cannot be given. Sequencing used CD4+ T cells sorted from blood, obtained around week 53, from a patient treated with tofacitinib. The receptor's source is a human donor with alopecia areata. The DNA sequence is given as TGTGCCAGCAGCTTAACGTTACGGGCTACTGGGGCCAACGTCCTGACTTTC. It translates as CASSLTLRATGANVLTF.